These T cell receptor beta chains were read from a single sample in a study of blood T cells in healthy people across ages. TCRdb reprocessed the 5' RACE reads with MiXCR, giving one entry per CDR3 protein. The table shows approximately 1.5 million distinct CDR3 sequences, with 35% to 45% occurring only once. The sequencing input was blood. These receptors were collected from a woman aged 18-29 years in good health. The CDR3 runs from the conserved cysteine through the conserved F or W. A D gene is named only where the DNA matches it firmly. Some rows mark clone size as missing; the rest say once, few, many or name a class of expanded clone.

V gene: TRBV20-1
J gene: TRBJ2-1
clone size: few
D gene: TRBD2
CDR3 DNA: TGCAGAGCAGCGGGGAACTACAATGAGCAGTTCTTC
CDR3 protein: CRAAGNYNEQFF

V gene: TRBV24-1
J gene: TRBJ1-2
clone size: -
D gene: TRBD1
CDR3 DNA: TGTGCCACCAGTGATGGGACAGGGAAGGATGGCTACACCTTC
CDR3 protein: CATSDGTGKDGYTF

V gene: TRBV20-1
J gene: TRBJ1-5
clone size: -
D gene: TRBD1
CDR3 DNA: TGCAGTGCTCAGGACAGGTCAATAGACAATCAGCCCCGGCATTTT
CDR3 protein: CSAQDRSIDNQPRHF

V gene: TRBV5-1
J gene: TRBJ1-1
clone size: -
D gene: TRBD1
CDR3 DNA: TGCGCCAGCAGTCCCGGACAGGTTGGGATTTCAGGAGCTTTCTTT
CDR3 protein: CASSPGQVGISGAFF

V gene: TRBV20-1
J gene: TRBJ2-5
clone size: -
D gene: -
CDR3 DNA: TGCAGTGCTAGAGCTCCTAGTTGGGAGACCCAGTACTTC
CDR3 protein: CSARAPSWETQYF

V gene: TRBV4-3
J gene: TRBJ2-5
clone size: -
D gene: TRBD2
CDR3 DNA: TGCGCCAGCAGCCAAGAGGCGGGGGGCGAGAAGACCCAGTACTTC
CDR3 protein: CASSQEAGGEKTQYF

V gene: TRBV6-1
J gene: TRBJ1-1
clone size: few
D gene: TRBD1
CDR3 DNA: TGTGCCAGCGGTTTAACAGGGGCTGTCACTGAAGCTTTCTTT
CDR3 protein: CASGLTGAVTEAFF

V gene: TRBV5-1
J gene: TRBJ1-2
clone size: -
D gene: -
CDR3 DNA: TGCGCCAGCAGCGAAGACGCGTCCGGCTACACCTTC
CDR3 protein: CASSEDASGYTF

V gene: TRBV10-3
J gene: TRBJ2-7
clone size: few
D gene: TRBD2
CDR3 DNA: TGTGCCATCAAAGGGGAAGGTTTCGGGGGGTCGCTCGACGAGCAGTACTTC
CDR3 protein: CAIKGEGFGGSLDEQYF

V gene: TRBV4-3
J gene: TRBJ2-3
clone size: -
D gene: TRBD2
CDR3 DNA: TGCGCCAGCAGCCAATCTGGTCTAGCGGGGGGAGATACGCAGTATTTT
CDR3 protein: CASSQSGLAGGDTQYF

V gene: TRBV10-3
J gene: TRBJ2-1
clone size: -
D gene: -
CDR3 DNA: TGTGCCATCAGTGAGGTAGCGGAAAACTACAATGAGCAGTTGTTC
CDR3 protein: CAISEVAENYNEQLF

V gene: TRBV5-1
J gene: TRBJ1-1
clone size: -
D gene: -
CDR3 DNA: TGCGCCAGCAGCGTGGGTTGGCTCTATGAAGCTTTCTTT
CDR3 protein: CASSVGWLYEAFF

V gene: TRBV30
J gene: TRBJ2-1
clone size: -
D gene: -
CDR3 DNA: TGTGCCTGCCCCCGGGACACTTACAATGAGCAGTTCTTC
CDR3 protein: CACPRDTYNEQFF

V gene: TRBV15
J gene: TRBJ1-1
clone size: few
D gene: -
CDR3 DNA: TGTGCCACCAGCTTCACGGGAAGGAACACTGAAGCTTTCTTT
CDR3 protein: CATSFTGRNTEAFF

V gene: TRBV10-2
J gene: TRBJ1-2
clone size: -
D gene: TRBD1
CDR3 DNA: TGCGCCAGCAGTGCCGGGACAGGCGGTGGCTACACCTTC
CDR3 protein: CASSAGTGGGYTF

V gene: TRBV6-5
J gene: TRBJ2-7
clone size: -
D gene: -
CDR3 DNA: TGTGCCAGCAGGCCTCCTTGGGGCAGGGGTCCCTACGAGCAGTACTTC
CDR3 protein: CASRPPWGRGPYEQYF

V gene: TRBV7-9
J gene: TRBJ2-7
clone size: -
D gene: TRBD1
CDR3 DNA: TGTGCCAGCAGCCCCGGGACAGGGGGCCGTGAGCAGTACTTC
CDR3 protein: CASSPGTGGREQYF

V gene: TRBV30
J gene: TRBJ1-1
clone size: many
D gene: -
CDR3 DNA: TGTGCCTGGAGCTTTCGGGCAGGGACCCTGAACACTGAAGCTTTCTTT
CDR3 protein: CAWSFRAGTLNTEAFF

V gene: TRBV4-3
J gene: TRBJ2-3
clone size: -
D gene: -
CDR3 DNA: TGCGCCAGCAGCCAATCTGACCCAGATACGCAGTATTTT
CDR3 protein: CASSQSDPDTQYF

V gene: TRBV4-3
J gene: TRBJ1-1
clone size: -
D gene: -
CDR3 DNA: TGCGCCAGCACCCAAATACGAGGCCTTCGCACTGAAGCTTTCTTT
CDR3 protein: CASTQIRGLRTEAFF

V gene: TRBV20-1
J gene: TRBJ2-3
clone size: few
D gene: TRBD2
CDR3 DNA: TGCAGTGCTCGACCCGCTAGCGGGAGCACAGATACGCAGTATTTT
CDR3 protein: CSARPASGSTDTQYF

V gene: TRBV7-9
J gene: TRBJ2-7
clone size: few
D gene: -
CDR3 DNA: TGTGCCAGCAGCTTAGCTAGGGGGGTGTTCTACGAGCAGTACTTC
CDR3 protein: CASSLARGVFYEQYF

V gene: TRBV4-3
J gene: TRBJ2-1
clone size: -
D gene: TRBD1
CDR3 DNA: TGCGCCAGCAGCCATGACTCGACAGGGTCCTACAATGAGCAGTTCTTC
CDR3 protein: CASSHDSTGSYNEQFF

V gene: TRBV12-3/TRBV12-4
J gene: TRBJ2-3
clone size: -
D gene: -
CDR3 DNA: TGTGCCAGCAGTGTCTACCACCAGCAGTATTTT
CDR3 protein: CASSVYHQQYF

V gene: TRBV27
J gene: TRBJ2-1
clone size: once
D gene: TRBD1
CDR3 DNA: TGTGCCAGCAGTTTATCCTCTCCAGACAGGGGGCGCGGTGAGCAGTTCTTC
CDR3 protein: CASSLSSPDRGRGEQFF

V gene: TRBV10-2
J gene: TRBJ2-1
clone size: few
D gene: -
CDR3 DNA: TGCGCCAGCAGTGAGTATGGCCTAAGCAGTGAGCAGTTCTTC
CDR3 protein: CASSEYGLSSEQFF

V gene: TRBV5-1
J gene: TRBJ2-1
clone size: -
D gene: -
CDR3 DNA: TGCGCCAGCAGTGGAAGACTCCTCTACAATGAGCAGTTCTTC
CDR3 protein: CASSGRLLYNEQFF